The clone carrying this T cell receptor (beta chain) was seen just once. The table came from immunoSEQ multiplex PCR; TCRdb's copy has only in-frame clones and leaves some out. This sample has tens of thousands of clones; about 87% occur once, and the top ten carry 7.9%. This sample is drawn from a study of T cell changes during pregnancy in multiple sclerosis. This CDR3 is built from 14 residues. V lost 1 base and J 5 bases, leaving 9 bases between the germline ends. The germline V gene has CDR1 LGHNA and CDR2 YNFKEQ. The receptor was isolated from a female donor with multiple sclerosis, enrolled in a pregnancy study. Sequencing was performed on CD8+ T cells from peripheral blood mononuclear cells, taken before pregnancy. The V call is TRBV4-2, the J call TRBJ1-5; D remains unclear. CDR3 in amino acids: CASSQGRGDQPQHF. In DNA form, the CDR3 reads TGTGCCAGCAGCCAAGGTCGGGGAGATCAGCCCCAGCATTTT.